Each of the 31 T cell receptor beta chains below was sequenced from the same sample in a study of long-term antiretroviral therapy in people with HIV. Survey-level resolution applied to immunoSEQ assay v3.0. TCRdb's table, derived via immunoSEQ multiplex PCR, lists solely in-frame clones and lacks some. In the table there are over 15,000 clones, about 80% of which are singletons. Material: unsorted PBMCs, obtained 0.2 years after starting antiretroviral therapy. The receptors come from a woman between 35 and 50 years old with HIV.

The gene calls are TRBV29-1 and TRBJ2-3; TRBD2 might be the D (5 bases). The CDR3 length is 12 residues. Trimming pared 5 bases from V and 4 bases from J, leaving 10 bases between. Germline assignment: CDR1 SQVTM and CDR2 ANQGSEA. The CDR3 coding sequence is TGCAGCGTTATCCTAGCCTCAGATACGCAGTATTTT. Amino acid sequence: CSVILASDTQYF.

V is TRBV7-2 and J is TRBJ2-7, with D unclear. Trimming shortened V by 2 bases and J by 0 bases, and 14 bases separated the two germline ends. Germline lookup yields CDR1 SGHTA and CDR2 FQGNSA. The CDR3 is 16 amino acids. The CDR3 protein is CASSLHSNPGSYEQYF. The CDR3 DNA follows: TGTGCCAGCAGCTTACATTCCAACCCGGGCTCCTACGAGCAGTACTTC.

This chain uses TRBV7-2 with TRBJ2-5; D remains ambiguous. CDR1 and CDR2 (germline): SGHTA, FQGNSA. This CDR3 region has 15 residues. V lost 4 bases and J 2 bases, leaving 14 bases between the germline ends. The CDR3 DNA follows: TGTGCCAGCAGCTCTGGTTGGGTAGGGCAAGAGACCCAGTACTTC. Translating it yields CASSSGWVGQETQYF.

The CDR3 sequence: CASSQGWSNQPQHF. In DNA, the CDR3 is TGCGCCAGCAGCCAGGGATGGAGCAATCAGCCCCAGCATTTT. This chain connects TRBV4-1 to TRBJ1-5; D ambiguous. CDR3 size: 14 residues. The germline V and J ends were trimmed by 3 bases and 1 base, with 7 bases remaining between them. Per the germline V gene, CDR1 is MGHRA and CDR2 is YSYEKL.

This chain connects TRBV19 to TRBJ1-3, with D possibly TRBD1 on 5 matching bases. CDR1 and CDR2 (germline): LNHDA, SQIVND (reference sequence). The CDR3 is 14 amino acids. Trimming stripped 6 bases from V and 0 bases from J, with 9 bases between. The CDR3 spells CASSTGSSGNTIYF. The CDR3, as DNA: TGTGCCAGTAGCACAGGTAGCTCTGGAAACACCATATATTTT.

This clone was counted a single time. V gene TRBV19 combines with J gene TRBJ2-5; TRBD1 aligns across 8 bases. The CDR3 sequence is 13 residues long. The junction had 5 bases not matched to a gene; V was cut back by 9 bases and J by 2 bases. The germline CDR1 and CDR2 sequences are LNHDA and SQIVND (reference sequence). CDR3 loop: CASQGAKQETQYF. CDR3 DNA sequence: TGTGCCAGCCAGGGGGCAAAACAAGAGACCCAGTACTTC.

This sequence joins TRBV4-2 and TRBJ2-7, with D tentatively TRBD1 or TRBD2 (5 bases each). The germline V gene has CDR1 LGHNA and CDR2 YNFKEQ. This CDR3 is built from 14 residues. Deletions cut 3 bases from V and 2 bases from J, with 11 bases between. The CDR3 reads CASSHTRGAYEQYF. The DNA of the CDR3 is TGTGCCAGCAGCCATACTAGGGGAGCCTACGAGCAGTACTTC.

CDR3 in amino acids: CASSAGQQNTEAFF. In DNA form, the CDR3 reads TGTGCCAGTAGTGCCGGACAGCAGAACACTGAAGCTTTCTTT. The chain joins TRBV19 to TRBJ1-1, with D possibly TRBD1 on 6 matching bases. V was cut by 5 bases and J by 1 base, with 11 bases left in between. Per the germline V gene, CDR1 is LNHDA and CDR2 is SQIVND (reference sequence). This CDR3 contains 14 residues.

The V call is TRBV6-1, the J call TRBJ2-1, with D hard to call. The V end was cut by 0 bases, the J end by 3 bases, with 12 bases between. CDR3 length: 16 residues. Germline V gene sequence: CDR1 MNHNS, CDR2 SASEGT. The CDR3 nucleotides read TGTGCCAGCAGTGAAGCCATAGGGTGGGACTACAATGAGCAGTTCTTC. Protein: CASSEAIGWDYNEQFF.

The J gene is TRBJ2-6, the V gene TRBV19; D is ambiguous. Trimming cost V 1 base and J 4 bases, with 14 bases left between them. The CDR3 sequence is 17 residues long. Germline V lookup: CDR1 LNHDA, CDR2 SQIVND (reference sequence). The CDR3 here is CASSIASPAAGANVLTF. CDR3 bases: TGTGCCAGTAGTATAGCGAGCCCCGCGGCAGGGGCCAACGTCCTGACTTTC.

V is TRBV6-1 and J is TRBJ1-1, with a weak D call TRBD1 (5 bases). The CDR3 is 14 amino acids. The germline V gene encodes CDR1 MNHNS and CDR2 SASEGT. V gave up 7 bases and J gave up 4 bases, with 16 bases separating them. The CDR3 loop is CASTRGGYGTEAFF. The CDR3 coding sequence is TGTGCCAGCACTCGGGGCGGGTATGGCACTGAAGCTTTCTTT.

This clone was seen more than once but under ten times. The chain uses TRBV6-4 and TRBJ2-1; a possible D gene is TRBD1 (5 bases). Germline CDR1 and CDR2: MRHNA and SNTAGT. Trimming removed 6 bases from V and 6 bases from J, with 12 bases in between. The length of the CDR3 is 13 residues. The CDR3 loop is CASSVGLGNEQFF. The CDR3 region has the DNA TGTGCCAGCAGCGTGGGGCTGGGCAATGAGCAGTTCTTC.

The rearrangement joins TRBV10-3 to TRBJ1-3; unclear D gene. The CDR3 is made up of 14 amino acids. V lost 5 bases and J 8 bases, leaving 16 bases between the germline ends. The germline gives CDR1 ENHRY, CDR2 SYGVKD. CDR3 amino acids: CAISHPAGQDTIYF. In DNA, the CDR3 is TGTGCCATCAGTCACCCCGCCGGTCAGGACACCATATATTTT.

The chain combines TRBV6-5 with TRBJ2-1; 7 bases align to TRBD2. V shed 4 bases, J shed 5 bases, and the junction held 11 bases outside the gene matches. CDR1 and CDR2 from the germline V gene are MNHEY and SVGAGI. The CDR3 has 16 residues. The CDR3 loop reads CASSSVPGLLNNEQFF. CDR3 DNA sequence: TGTGCCAGCAGTTCTGTACCGGGACTACTGAACAATGAGCAGTTCTTC.

The chain is built from TRBV6-5 and TRBJ1-2, with no clear D. Germline lookup yields CDR1 MNHEY and CDR2 SVGAGI. Trimming took 9 bases from V and 3 from J, leaving 17 bases between them. The CDR3 is 14 amino acids. CDR3 nucleotide sequence: TGTGCCAGTGCCGTGTACGACGGAGACTATGGCTACACCTTC. It specifies CASAVYDGDYGYTF.

This chain joins TRBV5-6 and TRBJ2-3, with a weak D call TRBD2 (6 bases). Trimming shortened V by 0 bases and J by 1 base, and 9 bases separated the two germline ends. This CDR3 comprises 15 residues. Germline CDR1 and CDR2: SGHDT and YYEEEE. The CDR3: CASSLAGAGTDTQYF. CDR3 sequence (DNA): TGTGCCAGCAGCTTGGCGGGAGCGGGCACAGATACGCAGTATTTT.

This clone was picked up one time. V is TRBV11-3 and J is TRBJ2-7, with D possibly called TRBD1 or TRBD2 (7 bases each). Per the germline V gene, CDR1 is SGHNT and CDR2 is YENEEA. Trimming left V 5 bases short and J 3 bases short, with 17 bases between. The CDR3 spans 15 residues. The CDR3 loop reads CASSLRQGGVYEQYF. CDR3 coding DNA: TGTGCCAGCAGCCTAAGGCAGGGGGGGGTCTACGAGCAGTACTTC. Combining the CDR3 with reference TRBV11-3 and TRBJ2-7 gives the whole variable domain EAGVVQSPRYKIIEKKQPVAFWCNPISGHNTLYWYLQNLGQGPELLIRYENEEAVDDSQLPKDRFSAERLKGVDSTLKIQPAELGDSAVYLCASSLRQGGVYEQYFGPGTRLTVT.

The rearrangement joins TRBV4-1 to TRBJ1-1; D is perhaps TRBD1 (6 bases). The germline V and J ends were trimmed by 6 bases and 1 base, with 18 bases remaining between them. Germline CDR1 is MGHRA and CDR2 is YSYEKL. The CDR3 has 16 amino acids. This CDR3 is CASSRTADSSNTEAFF. The CDR3 bases are TGCGCCAGCAGTCGAACTGCGGACAGCTCGAACACTGAAGCTTTCTTT.

The chain recombines TRBV4-3 with TRBJ1-1; D unclear. V lost 4 bases and J 3 bases, leaving 9 bases between the germline ends. This CDR3 spans 13 amino acids. Germline-derived CDR1 and CDR2 are LGHNA and YSLEER. The CDR3 nucleotides read TGCGCCAGCAGCCTCGGAGTGTACACTGAAGCTTTCTTT. This gives the protein CASSLGVYTEAFF.

The J gene is TRBJ1-5, the V gene TRBV5-6; D is unclear. V shed 0 bases and J shed 9 bases, with 10 bases lying between them. Germline V lookup: CDR1 SGHDT, CDR2 YYEEEE. This CDR3 is built from 13 residues. The CDR3 region has the DNA TGTGCCAGCAGCTTGGGCCGTCAAGGGCCCCAGCATTTT. It specifies CASSLGRQGPQHF.

CDR3 sequence (DNA): TGTGCCAGCAGCTTGGCCTGGATAGCGGGAGGCCGGGGGAACATTCAGTACTTC. Its protein is CASSLAWIAGGRGNIQYF. The chain combines TRBV5-6 with TRBJ2-4, with 10 bases lining up with TRBD2. The CDR3 sequence is 18 residues long. Germline lookup yields CDR1 SGHDT and CDR2 YYEEEE. The V gene end was trimmed by 0 bases and the J gene end by 7 bases; junction bases not matched to a gene: 13.

The rearrangement links TRBV4-1 to TRBJ2-7, with TRBD1 matching 8 bases. The V gene's germline CDR1 is MGHRA and CDR2 YSYEKL. Trimming at V came to 1 base and at J to 3 bases, leaving 14 bases not matched to a gene. CDR3 length: 18 residues. The CDR3 DNA reads as TGCGCCAGCAGCCAAGGTCAGGGGGCAGGGGTTGGAGGCTACGAGCAGTACTTC. Translation gives CASSQGQGAGVGGYEQYF.

The chain joins TRBV9 to TRBJ2-7; D perhaps matches TRBD2 (5 bases). The V gene's germline CDR1 is SGDLS and CDR2 YYNGEE. V gave up 2 bases and J gave up 3 bases, with 12 bases separating them. The CDR3 runs 14 residues. The DNA of the CDR3 is TGTGCCAGCAGCGTCGGCCTAGCTGACTACGAGCAGTACTTC. It translates to CASSVGLADYEQYF.

The gene calls are TRBV7-9 and TRBJ2-5, with TRBD2 identical over 11 bases. The V and J ends lost 4 bases and 5 bases, in that order; junction bases with no gene match: 6. The CDR3 length is 15 residues. Germline CDR1 reads SEHNR; CDR2 reads FQNEAQ (reference sequence). For the CDR3, the DNA is TGTGCCAGCAGCTACGGGACTAGCGGTGGTGAGACCCAGTACTTC. Translated, it gives CASSYGTSGGETQYF.

This clone was seen more than once but under ten times. The rearrangement joins TRBV7-9 to TRBJ2-7, with TRBD1 identical over 8 bases. Germline CDR1 SEHNR, CDR2 FQNEAQ (reference sequence). V trimming: 4 bases; J trimming: 1 base; junction bases outside the gene matches: 3. There are 14 residues in the CDR3. In nucleotides, the CDR3 is TGTGCCAGCAGCTCGACAGGGGTTTCCTACGAGCAGTACTTC. It translates to CASSSTGVSYEQYF. Full variable domain (outside the CDR3, taken from reference TRBV7-9 and TRBJ2-7): DTGVSQNPRHKITKRGQNVTFRCDPISEHNRLYWYRQTLGQGPEFLTYFQNEAQLEKSRLLSDRFSAERPKGSFSTLEIQRTEQGDSAMYLCASSSTGVSYEQYFGPGTRLTVT.

The gene calls are TRBV5-4 and TRBJ2-7; 9 nucleotides align to TRBD2. Germline CDR1 is SGHNT and CDR2 is YYREEE (reference sequence). The CDR3 consists of 14 residues. The V gene end was trimmed by 4 bases and the J gene end by 4 bases; junction bases not matched to a gene: 6. Here the CDR3 reads CASSTGLAVYEQYF. The DNA for the CDR3 is TGTGCCAGCAGCACGGGACTAGCCGTTTACGAGCAGTACTTC.

The rearrangement uses TRBV6-1 and TRBJ2-7, with a tentative D call TRBD1 (6 bases). Germline lookup yields CDR1 MNHNS and CDR2 SASEGT. Deletions cut 4 bases from V and 3 bases from J, with 10 bases between. The CDR3 is 13 residues long. The CDR3 DNA reads as TGTGCCAGCAGTGGTGGGACAAGCTACGAGCAGTACTTC. This translates into CASSGGTSYEQYF.

This clone was counted a single time. The chain links TRBV30 to TRBJ1-1, with 9 bases matching TRBD1. Germline lookup yields CDR1 GTSNPN and CDR2 SVGIG (reference sequence). V shed 5 bases, J shed 4 bases, and the junction held 5 bases outside the gene matches. The CDR3 consists of 13 residues. The CDR3 loop reads CAWAQDRGTEAFF. CDR3 sequence (DNA): TGTGCCTGGGCCCAGGACAGGGGCACTGAAGCTTTCTTT.

This chain uses TRBV28 with TRBJ2-1; 10 bases map to TRBD2. The germline V gene has CDR1 MDHEN and CDR2 SYDVKM. The CDR3 spans 15 residues. V was clipped by 2 bases and J by 6 bases; unmatched bases: 4. The CDR3 sequence: CASSLLAGDFNEQFF. The CDR3 nucleotides are TGTGCCAGCAGTTTACTAGCGGGAGACTTCAATGAGCAGTTCTTC.

The chain recombines TRBV7-8 with TRBJ2-7, with 8 positions matching TRBD2. J gave up 6 bases and V 5 bases, and 9 bases lay outside the gene matches. The CDR3 sequence is 14 residues long. The germline V gene encodes CDR1 SGHVS and CDR2 FQNEAQ. The DNA for the CDR3 is TGTGCCAGCAGCCGGGGGGGAGGGGTGGCCGAGCAGTACTTC. Translated, it gives CASSRGGGVAEQYF.

The CDR3 sequence: CAWSVEAGIADTQYF. The CDR3 bases are TGTGCCTGGAGTGTAGAGGCGGGAATAGCAGATACGCAGTATTTT. The V call is TRBV30, the J call TRBJ2-3; TRBD2 is a possible D gene (6 bases). Germline V gives CDR1 GTSNPN, CDR2 SVGIG (reference sequence). The CDR3 has 15 residues. V lost 0 bases to trimming and J lost 4 bases, with 14 bases between them.